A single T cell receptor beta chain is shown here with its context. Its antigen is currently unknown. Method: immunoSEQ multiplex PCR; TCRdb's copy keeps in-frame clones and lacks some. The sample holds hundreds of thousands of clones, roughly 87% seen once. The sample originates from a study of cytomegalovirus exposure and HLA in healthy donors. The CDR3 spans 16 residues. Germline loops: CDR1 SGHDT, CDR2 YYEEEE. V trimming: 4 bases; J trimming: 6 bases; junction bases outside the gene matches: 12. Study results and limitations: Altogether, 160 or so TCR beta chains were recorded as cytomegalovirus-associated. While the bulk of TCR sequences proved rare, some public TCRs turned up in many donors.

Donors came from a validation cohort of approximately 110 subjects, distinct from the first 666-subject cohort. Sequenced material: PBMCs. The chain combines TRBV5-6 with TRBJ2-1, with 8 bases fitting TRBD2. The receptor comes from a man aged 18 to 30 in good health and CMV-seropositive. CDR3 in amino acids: CASSTPGLGSRNEQFF. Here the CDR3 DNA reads TGTGCCAGCAGCACCCCGGGACTAGGGTCTCGCAATGAGCAGTTCTTC.